This TCR beta chain appears in the sequencing data of a study of blood T cell repertoires in COVID-19. Overall study context: Samples taken during acute and convalescent COVID-19 were collected in the United States, Italy and Spain.

This CDR3 comprises 15 residues. Germline trimming cut 7 bases from V and 1 base from J; bases unmatched to any gene: 7. In germline, CDR1 is SQVTM, CDR2 ANQGSEA. This clone was found once. Method: immunoSEQ multiplex PCR; TCRdb's copy keeps in-frame clones and lacks some. The sample shows about 140,000 clones, about four fifths of them seen only once. The sequence was obtained from a human donor in a cohort sampled during active COVID-19. The V gene is TRBV29-1, the J gene TRBJ2-3; 11 bases align to TRBD2. The sequenced material came from peripheral blood. CDR3 residues: CSGKLAGVRTDTQYF. CDR3 DNA: TGCAGCGGAAAACTAGCGGGAGTCCGCACAGATACGCAGTATTTT.